This TCR beta chain originates from a study of CD8 T cells in ankylosing spondylitis. Germline loops: CDR1 DFQATT, CDR2 SNEGSKA (reference sequence). The junction had 9 bases not matched to a gene; V was cut back by 5 bases and J by 4 bases. The CDR3 is 15 residues long. The study's findings and limits: CD8+ cells made up the disease-linked clones, which were relatively rare in peripheral blood. It appeared that ankylosing spondylitis blood was characterized by a TCR beta motif of fewer than 10 highly homologous variants. Earlier work had already found some motif variants in reactive arthritis synovial fluid and blood. Disease-linked clones reportedly concentrated significantly in matched ankylosing spondylitis synovial fluid.

Generation of TCR beta libraries employed quantitative 5'-RACE incorporating molecular barcodes. TCRdb recomputed calls from the 5' RACE reads with MiXCR, one row per CDR3 protein. The sample has 700,000 to 1,000,000 distinct CDR3 sequences, over 9.5% seen once. This clonotype was detected ten times or more. Its antigen is still unknown. The sequence was obtained from a male donor with ankylosing spondylitis. The chain recombines TRBV20-1 with TRBJ2-2; 8 nucleotides match TRBD2. Sequenced sample: blood, either unsorted or a sorted T cell fraction (not recorded which). Written as DNA, the CDR3 is TGCAGTGCTCCTCGGCGGCGGGAGGTCACCGGGGAGCTGTTTTTT. Its protein product is CSAPRRREVTGELFF.